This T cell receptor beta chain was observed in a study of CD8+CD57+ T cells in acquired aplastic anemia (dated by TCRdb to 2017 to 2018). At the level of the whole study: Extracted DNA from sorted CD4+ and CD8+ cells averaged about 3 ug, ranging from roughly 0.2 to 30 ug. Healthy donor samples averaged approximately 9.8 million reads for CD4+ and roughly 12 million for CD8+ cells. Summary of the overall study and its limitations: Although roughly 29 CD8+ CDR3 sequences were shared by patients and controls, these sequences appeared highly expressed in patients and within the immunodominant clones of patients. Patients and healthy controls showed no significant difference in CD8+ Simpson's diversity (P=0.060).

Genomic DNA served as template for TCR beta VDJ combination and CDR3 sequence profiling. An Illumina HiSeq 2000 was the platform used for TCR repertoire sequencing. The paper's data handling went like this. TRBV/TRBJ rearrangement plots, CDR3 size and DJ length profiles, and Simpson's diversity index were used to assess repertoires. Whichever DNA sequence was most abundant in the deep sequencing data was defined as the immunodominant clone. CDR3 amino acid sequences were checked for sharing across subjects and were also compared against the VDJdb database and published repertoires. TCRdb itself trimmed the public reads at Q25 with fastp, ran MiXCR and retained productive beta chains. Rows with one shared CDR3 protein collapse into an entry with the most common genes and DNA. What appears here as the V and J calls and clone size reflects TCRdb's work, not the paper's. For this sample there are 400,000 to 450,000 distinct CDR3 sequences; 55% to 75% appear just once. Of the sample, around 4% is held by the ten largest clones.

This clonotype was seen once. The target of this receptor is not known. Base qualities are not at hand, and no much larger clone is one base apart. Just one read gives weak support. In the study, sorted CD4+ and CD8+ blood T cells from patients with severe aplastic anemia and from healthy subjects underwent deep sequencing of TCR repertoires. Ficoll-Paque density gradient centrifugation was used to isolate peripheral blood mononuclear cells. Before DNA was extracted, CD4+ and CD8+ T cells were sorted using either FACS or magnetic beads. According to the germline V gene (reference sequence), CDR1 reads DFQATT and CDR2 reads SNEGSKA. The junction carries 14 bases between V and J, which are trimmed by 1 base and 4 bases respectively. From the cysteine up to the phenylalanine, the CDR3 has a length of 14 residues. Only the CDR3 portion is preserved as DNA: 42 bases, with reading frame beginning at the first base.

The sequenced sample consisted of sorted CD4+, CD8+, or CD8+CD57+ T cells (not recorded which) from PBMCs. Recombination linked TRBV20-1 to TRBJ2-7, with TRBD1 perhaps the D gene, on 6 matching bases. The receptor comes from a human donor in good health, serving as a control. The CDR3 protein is CSARGHRASYEQYF. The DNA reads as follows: TGCAGTGCTAGAGGGCACAGGGCTAGTTACGAGCAGTACTTC.